What follows describes a single T cell receptor beta chain. Its matching antigen is unknown. The data were taken from a study of T-cell memory formation after mild COVID-19. This CDR3 is built from 15 residues. The J segment lost 2 bases and the V segment lost 8 bases, leaving 8 bases of the junction unmatched. Employing constant-segment primers, 5'RACE generated TCR alpha and TCR beta cDNA libraries bearing sample barcodes and UMIs. TCRdb passed the 5' RACE reads through MiXCR, listing each CDR3 protein once. Found here are 300,000 to 400,000 distinct CDR3 sequences, 21% of them singletons; the top ten hold about an eighth. General study results and limits: Researchers report contracting CD4+ clones mostly in CM and EM, with CD8+ clones in EMRA.

The receptor was isolated from an adult woman who had mild COVID-19 (a few samples of this study predate the infection). Cell type and time point are not known. This chain connects TRBV6-7 to TRBJ2-7, with TRBD1 identical over 11 bases. TRBV6-7 is treated as an ORF (open reading frame) with a function not yet certain. Sequencing input: PBMCs or a T cell subset sorted from them (not recorded which). CDR3 region: CASGRTGQGAYEQYF. As DNA, the CDR3 is TGTGCCAGCGGAAGAACGGGACAGGGGGCCTACGAGCAGTACTTC.